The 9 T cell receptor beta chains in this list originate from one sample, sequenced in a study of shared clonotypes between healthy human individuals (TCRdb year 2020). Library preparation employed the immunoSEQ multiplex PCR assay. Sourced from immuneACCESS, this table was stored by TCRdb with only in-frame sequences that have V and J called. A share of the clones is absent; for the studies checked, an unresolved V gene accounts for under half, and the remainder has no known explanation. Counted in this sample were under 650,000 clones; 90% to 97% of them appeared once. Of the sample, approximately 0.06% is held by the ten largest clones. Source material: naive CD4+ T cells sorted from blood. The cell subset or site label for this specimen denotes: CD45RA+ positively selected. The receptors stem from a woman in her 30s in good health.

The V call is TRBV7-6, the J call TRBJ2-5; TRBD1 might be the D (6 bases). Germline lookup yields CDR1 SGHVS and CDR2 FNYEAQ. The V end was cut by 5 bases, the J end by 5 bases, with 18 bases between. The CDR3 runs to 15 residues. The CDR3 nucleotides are TGTGCCAGCAGCCAGCGAATATACAGGGTGGAGACCCAGTACTTC. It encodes CASSQRIYRVETQYF.

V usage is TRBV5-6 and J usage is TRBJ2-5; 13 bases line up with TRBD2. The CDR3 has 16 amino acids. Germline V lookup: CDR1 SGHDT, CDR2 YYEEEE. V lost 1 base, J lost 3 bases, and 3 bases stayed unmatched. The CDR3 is CASSLYGTSGEETQYF. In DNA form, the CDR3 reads TGTGCCAGCAGCTTGTACGGGACTAGCGGGGAAGAGACCCAGTACTTC.

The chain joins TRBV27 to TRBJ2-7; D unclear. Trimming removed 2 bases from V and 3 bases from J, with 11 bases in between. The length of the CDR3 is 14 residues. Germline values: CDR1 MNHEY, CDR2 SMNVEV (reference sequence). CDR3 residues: CASSLHLRNYEQYF. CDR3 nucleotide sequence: TGTGCCAGCAGTTTACACCTCAGGAACTACGAGCAGTACTTC.

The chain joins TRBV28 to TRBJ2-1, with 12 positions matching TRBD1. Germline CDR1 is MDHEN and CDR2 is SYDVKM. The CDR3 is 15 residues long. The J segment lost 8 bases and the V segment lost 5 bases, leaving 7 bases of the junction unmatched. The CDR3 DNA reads TGTGCCAGCAGTGCGCCGGGACAGGGGGCCGATGAGCAGTTCTTC. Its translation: CASSAPGQGADEQFF.

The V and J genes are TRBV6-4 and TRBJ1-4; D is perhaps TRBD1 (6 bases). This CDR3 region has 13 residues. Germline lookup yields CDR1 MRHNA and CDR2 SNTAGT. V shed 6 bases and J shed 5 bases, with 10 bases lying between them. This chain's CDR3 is CASRDSTNEKLFF. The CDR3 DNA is TGTGCCAGCAGGGACAGTACCAATGAAAAACTGTTTTTT.

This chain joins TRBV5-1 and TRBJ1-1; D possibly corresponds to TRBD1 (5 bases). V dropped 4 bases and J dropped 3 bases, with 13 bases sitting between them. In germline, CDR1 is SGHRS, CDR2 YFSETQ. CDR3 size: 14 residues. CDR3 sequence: CASSIQGRDTEAFF. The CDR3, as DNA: TGCGCCAGCAGCATTCAGGGTCGGGACACTGAAGCTTTCTTT.

DNA for the CDR3: TGTGCCAGCAGTTATGGACTAGCGGGGCATGAGCAGTTCTTC. Protein: CASSYGLAGHEQFF. The rearrangement joins TRBV6-6 to TRBJ2-1; TRBD2 aligns across 12 bases. This CDR3 spans 14 amino acids. The germline V gene encodes CDR1 MNHNY and CDR2 SVGAGI (reference sequence). V shed 3 bases, J shed 8 bases, and the junction held 2 bases outside the gene matches.

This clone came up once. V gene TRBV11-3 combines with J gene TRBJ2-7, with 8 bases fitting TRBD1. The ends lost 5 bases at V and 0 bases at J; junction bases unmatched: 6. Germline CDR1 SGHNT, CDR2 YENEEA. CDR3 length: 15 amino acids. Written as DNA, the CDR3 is TGTGCCAGCAGCGAAACAGGGGGTCCCTCCTACGAGCAGTACTTC. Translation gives CASSETGGPSYEQYF.

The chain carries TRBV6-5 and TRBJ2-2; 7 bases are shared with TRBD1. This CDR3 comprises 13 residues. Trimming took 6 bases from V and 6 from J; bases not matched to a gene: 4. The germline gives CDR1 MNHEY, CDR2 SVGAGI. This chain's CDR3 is CASRRGQAGELFF. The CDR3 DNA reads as TGTGCCAGCAGACGCGGACAGGCCGGGGAGCTGTTTTTT.